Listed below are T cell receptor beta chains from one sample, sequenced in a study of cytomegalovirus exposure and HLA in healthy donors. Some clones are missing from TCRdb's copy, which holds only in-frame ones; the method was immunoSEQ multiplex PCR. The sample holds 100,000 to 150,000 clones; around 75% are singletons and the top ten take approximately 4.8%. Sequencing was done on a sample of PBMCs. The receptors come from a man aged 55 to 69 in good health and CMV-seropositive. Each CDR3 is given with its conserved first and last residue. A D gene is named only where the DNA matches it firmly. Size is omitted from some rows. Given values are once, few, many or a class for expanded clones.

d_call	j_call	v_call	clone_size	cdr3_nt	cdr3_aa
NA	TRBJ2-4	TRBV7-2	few	TGTGCCAGCAGCTTAGGTGCGGGGACCCAAAACATTCAGTACTTC	CASSLGAGTQNIQYF
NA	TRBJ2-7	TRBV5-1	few	TGCGCCAGCAGCTTGGGGGGGGGACATACGACCTCCTACGAGCAGTACTTC	CASSLGGGHTTSYEQYF
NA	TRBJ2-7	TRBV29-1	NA	TGCAGCGTGGACGATCCCGCGGGCTACGAGCAGTACTTC	CSVDDPAGYEQYF
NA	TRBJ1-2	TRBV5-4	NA	TGTGCCAGCAGCTTGGGAGAGGTTCATGGCTACACCTTC	CASSLGEVHGYTF
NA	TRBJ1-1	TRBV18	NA	TGTGCCAGCTCACCTTCCTTAGGGGAATCTGAAGCTTTCTTT	CASSPSLGESEAFF
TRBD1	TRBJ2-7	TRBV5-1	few	TGCGCCAGCAGCTTCGGACAGGTTTATGGGGAGCAGTACTTC	CASSFGQVYGEQYF
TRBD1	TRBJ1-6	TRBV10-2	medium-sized	TGCGCCAGCAGGCTGACAGGGTCCTATAATTCACCCCTCCACTTT	CASRLTGSYNSPLHF
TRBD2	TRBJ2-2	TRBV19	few	TGTGCCAGTAGTCCACAGACTAGCGGATCACCCACCGGGGAGCTGTTTTTT	CASSPQTSGSPTGELFF
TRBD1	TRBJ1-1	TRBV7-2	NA	TGTGCCAGCAGCCCGAGAGGGACAGGGGGGTACGCTTTCTTT	CASSPRGTGGYAFF
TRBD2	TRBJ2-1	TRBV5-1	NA	TGCGCCAGCAGCTTGGTAGCGGGGGAATTCAATGAGCAGTTCTTC	CASSLVAGEFNEQFF
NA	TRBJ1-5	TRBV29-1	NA	TGCAGCGTTATCACTTCCGTTGAGGGCGGGCCCCAGCATTTT	CSVITSVEGGPQHF
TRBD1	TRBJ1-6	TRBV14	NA	TGTGCCAGCAGCCAAGAGGGCAGGGGGTATTCACCCCTCCACTTT	CASSQEGRGYSPLHF
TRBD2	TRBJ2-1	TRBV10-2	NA	TGCGCCAGCACCCCGGGACTAGCAAACTACAATGAGCAGTTCTTC	CASTPGLANYNEQFF
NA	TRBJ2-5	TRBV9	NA	TGTGCCAGCAGCGTAGGTCGTCAGGAGACCCAGTACTTC	CASSVGRQETQYF
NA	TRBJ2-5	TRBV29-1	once	TGCAGCGTTGAGGGAGGGGCGGGGGCGGCTCCGGAGACCCAGTACTTC	CSVEGGAGAAPETQYF
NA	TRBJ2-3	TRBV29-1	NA	TGCAGCGTGTACAGGGACAGCACAGATACGCAGTATTTT	CSVYRDSTDTQYF
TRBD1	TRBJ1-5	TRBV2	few	TGTGCCAGCAGTGGGGACAGCCCCCATCATCAGCCCCAGCATTTT	CASSGDSPHHQPQHF
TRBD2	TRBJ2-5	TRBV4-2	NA	TGTGCCAGCAGCCTTGCAGAGCGGGGCCAAGAGACCCAGTACTTC	CASSLAERGQETQYF
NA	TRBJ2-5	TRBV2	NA	TGTGCCAGCAGTGGGGCCGGCGAGACCCAGTACTTC	CASSGAGETQYF
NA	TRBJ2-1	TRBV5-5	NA	TGTGCCAGCAGCTCGACAGCTATTGCGTGGTTCTTC	CASSSTAIAWFF
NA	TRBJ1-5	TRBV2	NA	TGTGCCAGCAGTGACGTGACAGGCAATCAGCCCCAGCATTTT	CASSDVTGNQPQHF
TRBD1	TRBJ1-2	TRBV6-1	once	TGTGCCAGCAGTGTTGGGACAGCCTACGCTTTATATGGCTACACCTTC	CASSVGTAYALYGYTF
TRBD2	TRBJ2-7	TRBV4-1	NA	TGCGCCAGCAGCCAAGAGGAGAAACTAGCGGGGTACGAGCAGTACTTC	CASSQEEKLAGYEQYF
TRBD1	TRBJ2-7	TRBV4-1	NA	TGCGCCAGCAGCCGGACAGGGGGCACGTACGAGCAGTACTTC	CASSRTGGTYEQYF
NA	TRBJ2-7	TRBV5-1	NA	TGCGCCAGCAGCGGGGGGGACAGGAGCTACGAGCAGTACTTC	CASSGGDRSYEQYF
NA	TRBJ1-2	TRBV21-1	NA	TGTGCCAGTCAGGGGGCGCGGTATGGCTACACCTTC	CASQGARYGYTF
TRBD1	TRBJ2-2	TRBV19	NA	TGTGCCAGTAGCCAGGGACAGGGGTTCCGGGAGCTGTTTTTT	CASSQGQGFRELFF
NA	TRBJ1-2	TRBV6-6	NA	TGTGCCAGCACGCCCGGGAACTATGGCTACACCTTC	CASTPGNYGYTF
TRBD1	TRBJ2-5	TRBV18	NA	TGTGCCAGCTCACCACCACAGGGGTCCCAGGGGACCCAGTACTTC	CASSPPQGSQGTQYF
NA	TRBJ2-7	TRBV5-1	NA	TGCGCCAGCAGCTTGTCCCACAGAAGCTACGAGCAGTACTTC	CASSLSHRSYEQYF
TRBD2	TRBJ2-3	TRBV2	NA	TGTGCCAGCAGTAGCGGGGGCTTCACAGATACGCAGTATTTT	CASSSGGFTDTQYF
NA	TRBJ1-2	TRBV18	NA	TGTGCCAGCTCTCTGACGCAGGTCGACTATGGCTACACCTTC	CASSLTQVDYGYTF
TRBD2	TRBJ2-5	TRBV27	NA	TGTGCCAGCAGTTTTAGCGGGGGGTTTTACCAAGAGACCCAGTACTTC	CASSFSGGFYQETQYF
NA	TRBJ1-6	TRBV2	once	TGTGCCAGCAGTGAAGAGTACGTAGCCAATTCACCCCTCCACTTT	CASSEEYVANSPLHF
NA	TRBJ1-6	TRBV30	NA	TGTGCCTGGAATGGGGGGAGCTCACCCCTCCACTTT	CAWNGGSSPLHF
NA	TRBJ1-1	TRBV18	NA	TGTGCCAGCTCACCACTACCAGGAGGACAGAACCTATATACTTGGAACACTGAAGCTTTCTTT	CASSPLPGGQNLYTWNTEAFF
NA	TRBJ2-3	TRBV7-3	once	TGTGCCAGCAGCTTGACAGCAGCAGATACGCAGTATTTT	CASSLTAADTQYF
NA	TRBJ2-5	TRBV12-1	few	TGTGCCAGCAGCTTTAACCTGCGACAGATAATTCCCGGTGGGTGGACGGAGACCCAGTACTTC	CASSFNLRQIIPGGWTETQYF
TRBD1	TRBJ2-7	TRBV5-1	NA	TGCGCCAGCAGCTTACAGCCGGGACAGGGATCCGAGCAGTACTTC	CASSLQPGQGSEQYF
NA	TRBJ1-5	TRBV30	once	TGTGCCTGGAGTGACAGGAGCCAGCCCCAGCATTTT	CAWSDRSQPQHF
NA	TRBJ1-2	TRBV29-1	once	TGCAGCGTTGAAAGGCTTGGGGGGGATGGCTACACCTTC	CSVERLGGDGYTF
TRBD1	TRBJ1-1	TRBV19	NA	TGTGCCAGTAGTTCCCCCGGGACAGACATGAACACTGAAGCTTTCTTT	CASSSPGTDMNTEAFF
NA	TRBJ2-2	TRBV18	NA	TGTGCCAGCTCACCAAGCATACTTCGCACCGGGGAGCTGTTTTTT	CASSPSILRTGELFF
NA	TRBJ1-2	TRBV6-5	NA	TGTGCCAGCAGTTACTCCCTTTTAAGGGGTGGCTACACCTTC	CASSYSLLRGGYTF
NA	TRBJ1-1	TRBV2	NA	TGTGCCAGCAGTGGGCGGGTCCTAAGATTTGGGGAGATGAACACTGAAGCTTTCTTT	CASSGRVLRFGEMNTEAFF
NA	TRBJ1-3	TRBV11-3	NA	TGTGCCAGCAGCTCTAATGCGGGAAACACCATATATTTT	CASSSNAGNTIYF
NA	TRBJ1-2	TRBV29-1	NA	TGCAGCGTTGTAGCGACAGGATACTTGTATGGCTACACCTTC	CSVVATGYLYGYTF
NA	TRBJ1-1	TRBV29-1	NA	TGCAGCGTTGGCCAGGCCATGAACACTGAAGCTTTCTTT	CSVGQAMNTEAFF
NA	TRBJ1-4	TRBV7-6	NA	TGTGCCAGCAGCCCGGGGGGAACTAATGAAAAACTGTTTTTT	CASSPGGTNEKLFF
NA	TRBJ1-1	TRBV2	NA	TGTGCCAGCAGTGTAGTAGGGGAGGACACTGAAGCTTTCTTT	CASSVVGEDTEAFF
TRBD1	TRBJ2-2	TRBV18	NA	TGTGCCAGCTCAAAATCGCTCCCGGGACAGGGTCGAACCGGGGAGCTGTTTTTT	CASSKSLPGQGRTGELFF
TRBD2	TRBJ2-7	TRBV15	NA	TGTGCCACCAGCAGAGATTGGGGGGGGGACTACGAGCAGTACTTC	CATSRDWGGDYEQYF
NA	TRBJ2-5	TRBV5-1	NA	TGCGCCAGCAGCCAAAACGAGCGAGAGACCCAGTACTTC	CASSQNERETQYF
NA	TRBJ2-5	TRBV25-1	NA	TGTGCCAGCAGTGAATATACCGGACAGTTTTCAGAGACCCAGTACTTC	CASSEYTGQFSETQYF
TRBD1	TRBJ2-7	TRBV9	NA	TGTGCCAGCAGCGTATCAGGGGACAGGGCCTACGAGCAGTACTTC	CASSVSGDRAYEQYF
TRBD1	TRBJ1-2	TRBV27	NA	TGTGCCGTTGGGACAGACGATTGGGGTGGCTACACCTTC	CAVGTDDWGGYTF
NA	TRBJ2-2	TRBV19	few	TGTGCCAGTAGTATAGATGCAGGGCGAGGCACCGGGGAGCTGTTTTTT	CASSIDAGRGTGELFF
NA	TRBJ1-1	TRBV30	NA	TGTGCCTGGAAATTGCTTCTGGGGAGGGCGGGCACTGAAGCTTTCTTT	CAWKLLLGRAGTEAFF